A selection of T cell receptor beta chains follows, all from one sample in a study of response to subunit inactivated influenza vaccine. TCRdb itself ran the RT-PCR reads through MiXCR, one entry per CDR3 protein. This repertoire shows hundreds of thousands of distinct CDR3 sequences, less than 10% found once; its top ten account for around 13%. The source was PBMCs from blood, collected around 25 months after vaccination. All receptors derive from a man aged 50 to 75 who received an inactivated influenza vaccine. CDR3s include the opening cysteine and the closing phenylalanine or tryptophan. A D gene is named only where the DNA matches it firmly. Clone size is not always given. Where it is, it says once, few, many or a class for expanded clones.

V gene	D gene	J gene	clone size	CDR3 protein	CDR3 DNA
TRBV11-2	TRBD1	TRBJ2-7	few	CASSRSGTVPSEQYF	TGTGCCAGCAGCCGATCCGGGACAGTTCCAAGCGAGCAGTACTTC
TRBV7-8	NA	TRBJ1-5	NA	CASSLMGSGKSNQPQHF	TGTGCCAGCAGCCTCATGGGCAGCGGAAAAAGCAATCAGCCCCAGCATTTT
TRBV11-1	TRBD2	TRBJ2-5	many	CASSRTSGRAEETQYF	TGTGCCAGCAGCCGGACTAGCGGGAGAGCCGAAGAGACCCAGTACTTC
TRBV11-2	TRBD1	TRBJ1-1	few	CASSLRQGTGTEAFF	TGTGCCAGCAGCTTACGACAGGGGACAGGGACTGAAGCTTTCTTT
TRBV10-3	TRBD2	TRBJ2-3	NA	CAIREEPSGGGSDTQYF	TGTGCCATCAGAGAAGAGCCTAGCGGGGGGGGCTCAGATACGCAGTATTTT
TRBV29-1	NA	TRBJ2-3	few	CSSNLGASDTQYF	TGCAGCTCCAATCTAGGGGCAAGTGATACGCAGTATTTT
TRBV10-3	TRBD1	TRBJ2-7	NA	CAIRPDRGHPYEQYF	TGTGCCATCAGACCCGACAGGGGTCACCCATACGAGCAGTACTTC
TRBV4-1	TRBD1	TRBJ2-5	NA	CASSQDAETGTVTEETQYF	TGCGCCAGCAGCCAAGACGCCGAAACCGGGACAGTCACGGAAGAGACCCAGTACTTC
TRBV14	TRBD2	TRBJ2-1	NA	CASSHGRRGLAGNEQFF	TGTGCCAGCAGCCACGGAAGGCGGGGACTAGCGGGAAATGAGCAGTTCTTC
TRBV5-4	NA	TRBJ1-1	NA	CASSLVGVNTEAFF	TGTGCCAGCAGCTTGGTCGGGGTTAACACTGAAGCTTTCTTT
TRBV27	TRBD1	TRBJ1-2	few	CASSWGQGSYGYTF	TGTGCCAGCAGTTGGGGACAGGGGTCCTATGGCTACACCTTC